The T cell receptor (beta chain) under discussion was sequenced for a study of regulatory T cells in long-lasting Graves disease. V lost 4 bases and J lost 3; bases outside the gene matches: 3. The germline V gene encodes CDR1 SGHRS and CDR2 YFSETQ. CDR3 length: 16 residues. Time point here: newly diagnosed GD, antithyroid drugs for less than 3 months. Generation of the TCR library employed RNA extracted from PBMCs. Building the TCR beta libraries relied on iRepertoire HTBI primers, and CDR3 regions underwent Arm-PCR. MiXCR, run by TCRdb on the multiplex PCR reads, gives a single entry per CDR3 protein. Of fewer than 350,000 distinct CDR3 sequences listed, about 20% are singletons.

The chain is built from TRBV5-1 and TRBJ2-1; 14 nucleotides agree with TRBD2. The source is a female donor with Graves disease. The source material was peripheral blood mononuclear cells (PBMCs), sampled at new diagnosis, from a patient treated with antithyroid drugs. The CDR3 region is CASSTGLAGVYNEQFF. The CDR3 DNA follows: TGCGCCAGCAGCACGGGACTAGCGGGAGTCTACAATGAGCAGTTCTTC. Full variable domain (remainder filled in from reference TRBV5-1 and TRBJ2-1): KAGVTQTPRYLIKTRGQQVTLSCSPISGHRSVSWYQQTPGQGLQFLFEYFSETQRNKGNFPGRFSGRQFSNSRSEMNVSTLELGDSALYLCASSTGLAGVYNEQFFGPGTRLTVL.